The 30 T cell receptor beta chains below come from one sample, sequenced in a study of blood T cells in healthy people across ages. With a J-beta primer mix and a sample-barcoded 5' primer, a second PCR ran about 7 to 11 cycles. TCRdb itself ran the 5' RACE reads through MiXCR, one entry per CDR3 protein. The sample lists 700,000 or so distinct CDR3 sequences, over 40% seen once, with 30% in the top ten. The sequenced sample consisted of blood. These receptors were obtained from an elderly man in good health.

CDR3: CSVEREGARYF. CDR3 in DNA: TGCAGCGTTGAAAGGGAGGGGGCCCGGTACTTC. The rearrangement uses TRBV29-1 and TRBJ2-5; the D call may be TRBD1 or TRBD2 (7 bases each). The germline V gene encodes CDR1 SQVTM and CDR2 ANQGSEA. V lost 2 bases and J 13 bases, leaving 14 bases between the germline ends. The CDR3 sequence is 11 residues long.

This clonotype was detected only a few times. V gene TRBV27 combines with J gene TRBJ1-4; D is unclear. Germline CDR1 is MNHEY and CDR2 is SMNVEV (reference sequence). This CDR3 is 14 amino acids long. V lost 7 bases and J lost 7, with 16 bases in between. As DNA, the CDR3 is TGTGCCAGCAACCTTGCTGGGCCTGGTGAAAAACTGTTTTTT. Translated: CASNLAGPGEKLFF.

The rearrangement links TRBV7-6 to TRBJ1-4; D gene ambiguous. Looked up from germline, CDR1 is SGHVS and CDR2 is FNYEAQ. The CDR3 totals 15 residues. Trimming shortened V by 5 bases and J by 0 bases, and 10 bases separated the two germline ends. CDR3 sequence (DNA): TGTGCCAGCAGCCAAAGGAGTGCAACTAATGAAAAACTGTTTTTT. It is translated as CASSQRSATNEKLFF.

This rearrangement joins TRBV9 to TRBJ1-2; 8 positions agree with TRBD1. The V gene's germline CDR1 is SGDLS and CDR2 YYNGEE. V was pared by 2 bases and J by 4 bases, with 4 bases of the junction left unmatched. The CDR3 consists of 14 residues. This CDR3 is CASSVTGVGYGYTF. Here the CDR3 DNA reads TGTGCCAGCAGCGTGACAGGGGTAGGCTATGGCTACACCTTC.

The chain recombines TRBV5-1 with TRBJ2-3, with 13 bases matching TRBD2. The CDR3 is 17 amino acids. V was clipped by 4 bases and J by 0 bases; unmatched bases: 5. CDR1 is SGHRS and CDR2 is YFSETQ in the germline V gene. CDR3 region: CASSRTSGGASTDTQYF. CDR3 DNA sequence: TGCGCCAGCAGCAGGACTAGCGGGGGAGCTAGCACAGATACGCAGTATTTT. Full variable domain (outside the CDR3, taken from reference TRBV5-1 and TRBJ2-3): KAGVTQTPRYLIKTRGQQVTLSCSPISGHRSVSWYQQTPGQGLQFLFEYFSETQRNKGNFPGRFSGRQFSNSRSEMNVSTLELGDSALYLCASSRTSGGASTDTQYFGPGTRLTVL.

In this sample, this clonotype turned up many times. CDR3 nucleotides: TGTGCCAGGGGGGGCACAGATACGCAGTATTTT. Its translation: CARGGTDTQYF. V and J are TRBV2 and TRBJ2-3; perhaps D is TRBD1 or TRBD2 (5 bases each). The germline V and J ends were trimmed by 9 bases and 1 base, with 5 bases remaining between them. The germline V gene has CDR1 SNHLY and CDR2 FYNNEI. This CDR3 region has 11 residues.

At least ten counts were recorded for this clonotype. The CDR3 protein is CASRGRFNEQFF. The CDR3 region has the DNA TGTGCCAGCCGAGGGCGGTTCAATGAGCAGTTCTTC. The chain is built from TRBV6-5 and TRBJ2-1; D is perhaps TRBD2 (5 bases). The CDR3 runs 12 residues. The ends were cut back, 8 bases at V and 6 bases at J, with 11 bases in the middle. Germline CDR1 reads MNHEY; CDR2 reads SVGAGI.

The V call is TRBV9, the J call TRBJ2-2; no clear D. The germline V and J ends were trimmed by 0 bases and 2 bases, with 11 bases remaining between them. CDR3 length: 16 residues. From germline, CDR1 is SGDLS and CDR2 YYNGEE. The CDR3 coding sequence is TGTGCCAGCAGCGTAGCTGGTACACCTAACACCGGGGAGCTGTTTTTT. It encodes CASSVAGTPNTGELFF.

In this sample, this clonotype turned up a few times. V and J are TRBV4-3 and TRBJ2-7; D gene unclear. The germline V gene has CDR1 LGHNA and CDR2 YSLEER. V dropped 0 bases and J dropped 1 base, with 13 bases sitting between them. The CDR3 is made up of 16 amino acids. CDR3 protein: CASSQEMAAVSYEQYF. DNA for the CDR3: TGCGCCAGCAGCCAAGAGATGGCGGCGGTTTCCTACGAGCAGTACTTC.

The gene calls are TRBV6-5 and TRBJ2-5; D might be TRBD2 (5 bases). Trimming shortened V by 7 bases and J by 11 bases, and 17 bases separated the two germline ends. This CDR3 has 12 residues. From germline, CDR1 is MNHEY and CDR2 SVGAGI. The CDR3 DNA follows: TGTGCCAGCATGAGGGCGAACAATGAGCAGTACTTC. It codes for CASMRANNEQYF.

V usage is TRBV20-1 and J usage is TRBJ2-2; no firm D call. Trimming pared 4 bases from V and 6 bases from J, leaving 15 bases between. Per the germline V gene, CDR1 is DFQATT and CDR2 is SNEGSKA (reference sequence). The CDR3 sequence is 14 residues long. CDR3 nucleotide sequence: TGCAGTGCTAAGGGATTTAGTGGATCCGGGGAGCTGTTTTTT. Amino acid sequence: CSAKGFSGSGELFF.

This clonotype was picked up one time. The V and J genes are TRBV7-9 and TRBJ2-1, with D perhaps TRBD1 or TRBD2 (7 bases each). Trimming pared 5 bases from V and 6 bases from J, leaving 14 bases between. This CDR3 contains 14 residues. Germline V CDR1 and CDR2: SEHNR, FQNEAQ (reference sequence). CDR3 sequence (DNA): TGTGCCAGCAGCCAGGGGGGGGGGATCAATGAGCAGTTCTTC. Protein: CASSQGGGINEQFF.

The gene calls are TRBV29-1 and TRBJ2-2; D is undetermined. Looked up from germline, CDR1 is SQVTM and CDR2 is ANQGSEA. V was shortened by 4 bases and J by 1 base, with 4 bases between the two germline ends. The CDR3 contains 12 residues. The chain's CDR3 is CSVGENTGELFF. The CDR3, as DNA: TGCAGCGTTGGAGAGAACACCGGGGAGCTGTTTTTT.

This clonotype has only a few counts. The J gene is TRBJ2-5, the V gene TRBV20-1; TRBD2 matches at 9 bases. J lost 11 bases, V lost 2 bases, and 18 bases had no gene match. Germline V CDR1 and CDR2: DFQATT, SNEGSKA (reference sequence). CDR3 length equals 16 residues. The CDR3 DNA is TGCAGTGCTAGATCTTTGGCGGGGGGGCTCTGGAATGAGCAGTACTTC. As protein: CSARSLAGGLWNEQYF.

This clonotype was seen many times. The J gene is TRBJ1-2, the V gene TRBV7-2, with D maybe TRBD1 (5 bases). This CDR3 comprises 13 residues. Germline V gene data show CDR1 as SGHTA and CDR2 as FQGNSA. Trimming removed 3 bases at V and 2 bases at J, with 7 bases between. DNA of the CDR3: TGTGCCAGCAGCTTCGACAGAAACTATGGCTACACCTTC. It is translated as CASSFDRNYGYTF.

The CDR3 DNA reads as TGTGCCAGCAGCTTACGCCCGGGACAGGGGACCTACGAGCAGTACTTC. As protein: CASSLRPGQGTYEQYF. The chain combines TRBV6-2 or TRBV6-3 with TRBJ2-7; 10 bases align to TRBD1. Germline CDR1 reads MNHEY; CDR2 reads SVGEGT. The CDR3 runs to 16 residues. V lost 6 bases, J lost 2 bases, and 10 bases stayed unmatched.

At least ten counts were recorded for this clonotype. The chain combines TRBV12-3 or TRBV12-4 with TRBJ2-3; no reliable D call. V was pared by 6 bases and J by 3 bases, with 10 bases between. The CDR3 is 13 amino acids. CDR3 DNA sequence: TGTGCCAGCAGCCCCCGCCGGACAGATACGCAGTATTTT. This sequence encodes CASSPRRTDTQYF.

The genes are TRBV7-3 and TRBJ2-2; 8 bases fit TRBD2. V was clipped by 5 bases and J by 3 bases; unmatched bases: 11. This CDR3 region has 17 residues. The germline V gene has CDR1 SGHTA and CDR2 FQGTGA. The DNA of the CDR3 is TGTGCCAGCAGCCCCCTGATTGCGGGAGGTTACACCGGGGAGCTGTTTTTT. It specifies CASSPLIAGGYTGELFF. The entire variable domain, with the rest obtained from reference TRBV7-3 and TRBJ2-2, is as follows: GAGVSQTPSNKVTEKGKYVELRCDPISGHTALYWYRQSLGQGPEFLIYFQGTGAADDSGLPNDRFFAVRPEGSVSTLKIQRTERGDSAVYLCASSPLIAGGYTGELFFGEGSRLTVL.

This clonotype was observed many times. The chain couples TRBV5-1 to TRBJ2-1, with 13 bases that match TRBD2. Germline assignment: CDR1 SGHRS and CDR2 YFSETQ. This CDR3 contains 15 residues. After removal of 4 bases from V and 10 bases from J, the junction contained 8 bases not matched to a gene. CDR3: CASSTGLAGSYEQFF. DNA of the CDR3: TGCGCCAGCAGCACGGGACTAGCGGGATCTTACGAGCAGTTCTTC.

A few counts support this clonotype. This chain connects TRBV5-1 to TRBJ2-3; TRBD1 matches at 7 bases. Germline trimming cut 0 bases from V and 3 bases from J; bases unmatched to any gene: 10. The CDR3 runs 17 residues. CDR1 and CDR2 (germline): SGHRS, YFSETQ. The CDR3 sequence is CASSLDAPQGWTDTQYF. The CDR3 DNA sequence: TGCGCCAGCAGCTTGGACGCCCCACAGGGGTGGACAGATACGCAGTATTTT.

This clonotype was counted only a few times. The chain recombines TRBV28 with TRBJ2-1, with D perhaps matching TRBD2 (5 bases). The germline V and J ends were trimmed by 8 bases and 0 bases, with 14 bases remaining between them. Germline-derived CDR1 and CDR2 are MDHEN and SYDVKM. The CDR3 contains 15 residues. The CDR3 loop reads CASLSSGSSYNEQFF. DNA for the CDR3: TGTGCCAGCTTGTCCAGCGGAAGCTCCTACAATGAGCAGTTCTTC.

The gene calls are TRBV19 and TRBJ1-2; 7 bases fit TRBD1. This CDR3 has 12 residues. Germline trimming cut 6 bases from V and 6 bases from J; bases unmatched to any gene: 4. CDR1 is LNHDA, CDR2 SQIVND, per germline (reference sequence). The CDR3 region has the DNA TGTGCCAGTAGCAACAGGGGAGATGGCTACACCTTC. This codes for CASSNRGDGYTF.

This chain links TRBV20-1 with TRBJ2-5, with a weak D call TRBD1 (6 bases). Germline values: CDR1 DFQATT, CDR2 SNEGSKA (reference sequence). Trimming took 5 bases from V and 5 from J, leaving 12 bases between them. The CDR3 consists of 12 residues. The chain's CDR3 is CSALQGWETQYF. The CDR3 bases are TGCAGTGCTTTACAGGGTTGGGAGACCCAGTACTTC.

Concerning this clonotype itself: A junction end diverges from the germline sequence, so it may reflect a read error. V is TRBV15 and J is TRBJ2-1; TRBD1 or TRBD2 may be the D gene (6 bases each). Germline-derived CDR1 and CDR2 are LNHNV and YYDKDF (reference sequence). The CDR3 runs to 16 residues. The CDR3 DNA reads TGTGCCACCAGCAGAGATAGGCCGGGGGCCTACAATGAGCAGTTCTTT. This sequence encodes CATSRDRPGAYNEQFF.

In this sample, this clonotype turned up a few times. J is TRBJ2-5 and V is TRBV9, with 8 positions matching TRBD1. V lost 0 bases to trimming and J lost 6 bases; unmatched junction nucleotides: 10. Germline loops: CDR1 SGDLS, CDR2 YYNGEE. The CDR3 has 16 amino acids. DNA for the CDR3: TGTGCCAGCAGCGTAGGGACAGGGCTAAGTGAAAAGACCCAGTACTTC. This gives the protein CASSVGTGLSEKTQYF.

This clonotype came up a few times. The chain couples TRBV4-3 to TRBJ2-1, with TRBD2 as a possible D gene (6 bases). This CDR3 has 18 residues. Germline loops: CDR1 LGHNA, CDR2 YSLEER. Trimming shortened V by 4 bases and J by 5 bases, and 24 bases separated the two germline ends. Written as DNA, the CDR3 is TGCGCCAGCAGCCGTAGACCCGGGACTCCCAATAATAACAATGAGCAGTTCTTC. This sequence encodes CASSRRPGTPNNNNEQFF.

This clonotype was counted a few times. The rearrangement joins TRBV7-9 to TRBJ2-7; D is possibly TRBD1 (6 bases). Trimming left V 4 bases short and J 9 bases short, with 22 bases between. The CDR3 has 15 amino acids. In germline, CDR1 is SEHNR, CDR2 FQNEAQ (reference sequence). In nucleotides, the CDR3 is TGTGCCAGCAGCTCTTCACAGGGAAGGTATCATGGGCAGTACTTC. It yields the protein CASSSSQGRYHGQYF.

At least ten counts were recorded for this clonotype. This chain uses TRBV6-2 or TRBV6-3 with TRBJ2-7, with D perhaps matching TRBD1 (5 bases). The CDR3 consists of 13 residues. CDR1 is MNHEY, CDR2 SVGEGT, per germline. V lost 2 bases to trimming and J lost 5 bases, with 10 bases between them. CDR3 protein: CASSYPGFDEQYF. In nucleotides, the CDR3 is TGTGCCAGCAGTTACCCAGGGTTCGACGAGCAGTACTTC.

This clonotype appeared many times. The DNA of the CDR3 is TGTGCCACCAGCAGAGATCGACAGGGTGAGACCCAGTACTTC. Translated, it gives CATSRDRQGETQYF. The gene calls are TRBV15 and TRBJ2-5, with 7 positions matching TRBD1. The junction had 3 bases not matched to a gene; V was cut back by 0 bases and J by 5 bases. The CDR3 consists of 14 residues. Germline-derived CDR1 and CDR2 are LNHNV and YYDKDF (reference sequence).

The J gene is TRBJ1-1, the V gene TRBV7-2, with no clear D. The CDR3 runs 14 residues. V was cut by 2 bases and J by 5 bases, with 12 bases left in between. Germline CDR1 reads SGHTA; CDR2 reads FQGNSA. The CDR3 nucleotides read TGTGCCAGCAGCTTATTGATGAGTCGGACTGAAGCTTTCTTT. The encoded protein is CASSLLMSRTEAFF.